This T cell receptor (beta chain) is from a study of cytomegalovirus exposure and HLA in healthy donors. The study's findings and limits: Later on, a genetic analysis was performed. It linked a missense variant in DCLRE1C with V- and J-gene trimming of TCR beta.

Notes on this clone: Its target is not known.

With 60 Vbeta and 13 Jbeta primers, the PCR was carried out. Profiled with immunoSEQ multiplex PCR; TCRdb holds only in-frame clones, not every one. This sample carries about 160,000 clones, 82% of them seen once, and the ten largest clones take over 0.85%. The sample taken for sequencing was PBMCs. The clonotype comes from a girl aged 2 to 10 in good health and CMV-seropositive.

The CDR3 spells CASSVVAGGGNEQFF. In DNA, the CDR3 is TGTGCCAGCAGCGTAGTAGCGGGAGGGGGCAATGAGCAGTTCTTC. The genes are TRBV9 and TRBJ2-1; 11 nucleotides agree with TRBD2. J lost 6 bases, V lost 0 bases, and 2 bases had no gene match. The germline CDR1 and CDR2 sequences are SGDLS and YYNGEE. The CDR3 spans 15 residues.